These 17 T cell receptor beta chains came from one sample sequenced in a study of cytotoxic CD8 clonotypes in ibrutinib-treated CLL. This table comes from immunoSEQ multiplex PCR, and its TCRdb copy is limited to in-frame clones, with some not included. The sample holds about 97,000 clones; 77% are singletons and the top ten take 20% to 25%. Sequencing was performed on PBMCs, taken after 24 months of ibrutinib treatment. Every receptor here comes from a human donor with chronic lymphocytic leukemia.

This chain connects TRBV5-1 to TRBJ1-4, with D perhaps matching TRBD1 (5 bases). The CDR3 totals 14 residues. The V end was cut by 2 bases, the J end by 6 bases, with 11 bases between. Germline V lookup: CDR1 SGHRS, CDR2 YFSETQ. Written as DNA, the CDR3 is TGCGCCAGCAGCTTTAAGGGGCAAGATGAAAAACTGTTTTTT. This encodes CASSFKGQDEKLFF. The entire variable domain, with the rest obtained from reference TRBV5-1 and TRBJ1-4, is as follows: KAGVTQTPRYLIKTRGQQVTLSCSPISGHRSVSWYQQTPGQGLQFLFEYFSETQRNKGNFPGRFSGRQFSNSRSEMNVSTLELGDSALYLCASSFKGQDEKLFFGSGTQLSVL.

CDR3 nucleotides: TGCGCCAGCAGCTTCCCTACCCCGGGACTAGCGGGAGGATATCCCTTACAAGAGACCCAGTACTTC. It codes for CASSFPTPGLAGGYPLQETQYF. This rearrangement joins TRBV5-1 to TRBJ2-5; 15 positions match TRBD2. J was trimmed by 2 bases and V by 2 bases; bases with no gene match: 19. The V gene's germline CDR1 is SGHRS and CDR2 YFSETQ. The CDR3 has 22 amino acids.

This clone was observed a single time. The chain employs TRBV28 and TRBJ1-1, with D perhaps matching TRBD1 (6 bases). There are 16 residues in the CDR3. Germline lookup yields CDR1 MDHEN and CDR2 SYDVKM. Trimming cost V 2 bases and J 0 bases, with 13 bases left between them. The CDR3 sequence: CASSLPLGQLNTEAFF. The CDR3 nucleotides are TGTGCCAGCAGTTTACCCCTCGGACAGTTGAACACTGAAGCTTTCTTT.

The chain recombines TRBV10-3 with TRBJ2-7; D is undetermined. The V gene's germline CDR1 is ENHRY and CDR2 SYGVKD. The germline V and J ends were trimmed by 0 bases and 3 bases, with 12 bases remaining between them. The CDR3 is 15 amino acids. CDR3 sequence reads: CAISESMPVLYEQYF. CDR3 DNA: TGTGCCATCAGTGAGTCGATGCCAGTACTCTACGAGCAGTACTTC.

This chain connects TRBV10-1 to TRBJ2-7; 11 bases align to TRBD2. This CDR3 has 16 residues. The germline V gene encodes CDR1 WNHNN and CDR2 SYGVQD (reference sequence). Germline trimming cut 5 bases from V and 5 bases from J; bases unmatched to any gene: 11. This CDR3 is CASSTTSGKTWHEQYF. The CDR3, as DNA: TGCGCCAGCAGTACGACTAGCGGGAAAACATGGCACGAGCAGTACTTC.

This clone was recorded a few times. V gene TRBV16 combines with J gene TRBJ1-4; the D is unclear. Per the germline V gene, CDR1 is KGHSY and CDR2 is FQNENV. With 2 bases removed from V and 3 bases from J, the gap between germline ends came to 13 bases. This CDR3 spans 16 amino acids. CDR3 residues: CASSQEATAPNEKLFF. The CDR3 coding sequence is TGTGCCAGCAGCCAAGAGGCAACGGCCCCTAATGAAAAACTGTTTTTT.

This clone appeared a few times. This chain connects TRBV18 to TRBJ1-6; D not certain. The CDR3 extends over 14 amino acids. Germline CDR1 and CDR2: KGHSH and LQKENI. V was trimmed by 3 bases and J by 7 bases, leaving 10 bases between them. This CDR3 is CASSPSRSNSPLHF. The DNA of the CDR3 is TGTGCCAGCTCACCCTCGCGTTCCAATTCACCCCTCCACTTT.

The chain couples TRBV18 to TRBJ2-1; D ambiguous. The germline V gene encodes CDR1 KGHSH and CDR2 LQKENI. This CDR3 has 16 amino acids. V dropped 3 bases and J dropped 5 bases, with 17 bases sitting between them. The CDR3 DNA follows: TGTGCCAGCTCACCGGTCCCCGTCCTGGGCCACAATGAGCAGTTCTTC. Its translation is CASSPVPVLGHNEQFF.

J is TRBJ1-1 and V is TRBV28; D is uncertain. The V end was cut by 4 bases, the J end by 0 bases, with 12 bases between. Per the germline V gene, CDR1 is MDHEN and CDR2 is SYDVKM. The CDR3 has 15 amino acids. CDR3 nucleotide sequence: TGTGCCAGCAGTTCCTACCGGGCCCTGAACACTGAAGCTTTCTTT. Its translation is CASSSYRALNTEAFF.

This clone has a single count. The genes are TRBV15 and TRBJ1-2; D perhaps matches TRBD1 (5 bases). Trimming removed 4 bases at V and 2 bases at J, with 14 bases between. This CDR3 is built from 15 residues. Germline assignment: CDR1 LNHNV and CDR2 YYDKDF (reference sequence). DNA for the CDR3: TGTGCCACCAGCACCTCCCCCCGGGGGAACTATGGCTACACCTTC. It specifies CATSTSPRGNYGYTF.

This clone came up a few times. The CDR3 coding sequence is TGCAGCGTTGAAGGGGCAGACGGTTCTGAAGCTTTCTTT. Translation gives CSVEGADGSEAFF. The rearrangement links TRBV29-1 to TRBJ1-1; D is undetermined. The germline CDR1 and CDR2 sequences are SQVTM and ANQGSEA. Trimming took 1 base from V and 6 from J, leaving 12 bases between them. This CDR3 comprises 13 residues.

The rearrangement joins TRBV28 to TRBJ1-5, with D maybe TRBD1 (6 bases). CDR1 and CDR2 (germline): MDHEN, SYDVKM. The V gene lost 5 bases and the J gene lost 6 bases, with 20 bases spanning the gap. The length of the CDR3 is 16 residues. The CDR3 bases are TGTGCCAGCAGTGTCCGGTTGGCAGGGGAGTTTCAGCCCCAGCATTTT. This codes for CASSVRLAGEFQPQHF.

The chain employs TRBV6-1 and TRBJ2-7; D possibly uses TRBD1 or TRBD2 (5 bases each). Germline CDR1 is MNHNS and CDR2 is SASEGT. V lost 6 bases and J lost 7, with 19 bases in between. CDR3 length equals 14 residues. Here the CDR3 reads CASRPGPNRVEQYF. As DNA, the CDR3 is TGTGCCAGCAGACCGGGACCCAACCGTGTTGAGCAGTACTTC.

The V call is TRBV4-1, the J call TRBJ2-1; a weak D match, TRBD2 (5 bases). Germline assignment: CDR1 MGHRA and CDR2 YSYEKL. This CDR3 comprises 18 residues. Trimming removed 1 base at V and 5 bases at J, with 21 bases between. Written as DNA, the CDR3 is TGCGCCAGCAGCCAAGGAGTGGTAACGGGGAAAGATAACAATGAGCAGTTCTTC. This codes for CASSQGVVTGKDNNEQFF.

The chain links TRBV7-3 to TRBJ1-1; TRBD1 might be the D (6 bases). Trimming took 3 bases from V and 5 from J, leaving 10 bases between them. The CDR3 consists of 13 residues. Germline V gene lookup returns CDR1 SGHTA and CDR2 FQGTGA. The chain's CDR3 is CASSFWGQTEAFF. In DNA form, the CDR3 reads TGTGCCAGCAGCTTTTGGGGGCAGACTGAAGCTTTCTTT.

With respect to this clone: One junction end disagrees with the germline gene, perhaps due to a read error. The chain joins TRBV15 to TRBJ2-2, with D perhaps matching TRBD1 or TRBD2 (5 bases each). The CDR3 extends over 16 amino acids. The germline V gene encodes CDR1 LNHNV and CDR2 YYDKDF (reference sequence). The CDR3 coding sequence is TGTGCCACCAGTAGAGGGGTAGTCACGAACACCGGGGAGCTGTTTTTT. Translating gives CATSRGVVTNTGELFF.

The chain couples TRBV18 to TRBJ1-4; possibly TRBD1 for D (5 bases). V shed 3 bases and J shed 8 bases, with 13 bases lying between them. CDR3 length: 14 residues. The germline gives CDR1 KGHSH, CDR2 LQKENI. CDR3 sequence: CASSPGYRREKLFF. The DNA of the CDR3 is TGTGCCAGCTCACCGGGATACAGGCGGGAAAAACTGTTTTTT.